This T cell receptor (beta chain) was identified in a study of blood T cell repertoires in COVID-19. Repertoires were generated with immunoSEQ multiplex PCR, while TCRdb's copy carries only in-frame clones and drops some. The table includes nearly 200,000 clones, around 85% detected once. Germline V gene data show CDR1 as SGHAT and CDR2 as FQNNGV. This CDR3 is built from 14 residues. The ends were cut back, 0 bases at V and 2 bases at J, with 5 bases in the middle. A single count supports this clone. The chain joins TRBV11-2 to TRBJ2-1; D remains unclear. Sequenced: peripheral blood. This clonotype was obtained from a woman aged 70-85 years with acute or convalescent COVID-19. The CDR3 DNA is TGTGCCAGCAGCTTAGACCCAACCTACAATGAGCAGTTCTTC. Translation gives CASSLDPTYNEQFF.